The rows below give T cell receptor beta chains drawn from one sample of a study of blood T cell repertoires in COVID-19. Libraries were prepared by immunoSEQ multiplex PCR; TCRdb keeps only in-frame clonotypes and omits some of them. This sample has fewer than 250,000 clones; roughly four fifths occur once, and the top ten carry about 2.7%. Sequenced: peripheral blood. These receptors were obtained from a woman aged 35 to 49 with active or convalescent COVID-19. CDR3s include the opening cysteine and the closing phenylalanine or tryptophan. Fields, in order: J gene, clone size, D gene, V gene, CDR3 protein, CDR3 DNA. The D gene is left open where the match is weak. Where a row states a size, it is once, few, many or the class of an expanded clone; other rows omit it.

J gene: TRBJ2-3
clone size: -
D gene: TRBD2
V gene: TRBV4-2
CDR3 protein: CAGSTSGQADTQYF
CDR3 DNA: TGTGCCGGGTCGACTAGCGGCCAGGCAGATACGCAGTATTTT

J gene: TRBJ2-7
clone size: few
D gene: TRBD1
V gene: TRBV10-3
CDR3 protein: CAISPNVGQGNEQYF
CDR3 DNA: TGTGCCATCAGTCCCAACGTGGGACAGGGTAACGAGCAGTACTTC

J gene: TRBJ2-1
clone size: -
D gene: -
V gene: TRBV24-1
CDR3 protein: CATSDPTSSHSYNEQFF
CDR3 DNA: TGTGCCACCAGTGATCCAACTAGCTCACACTCCTACAATGAGCAGTTCTTC

J gene: TRBJ2-7
clone size: -
D gene: -
V gene: TRBV4-1
CDR3 protein: CASSQDPQGYEQYF
CDR3 DNA: TGCGCCAGCAGCCAAGATCCTCAGGGCTACGAGCAGTACTTC

J gene: TRBJ1-2
clone size: -
D gene: -
V gene: TRBV5-6
CDR3 protein: CASSLPRVRYGYTF
CDR3 DNA: TGTGCCAGCAGCTTGCCCAGGGTCAGGTATGGCTACACCTTC

J gene: TRBJ1-4
clone size: -
D gene: TRBD1
V gene: TRBV19
CDR3 protein: CASSIGGGEEKLFF
CDR3 DNA: TGTGCCAGTAGTATAGGAGGGGGCGAAGAAAAACTGTTTTTT

J gene: TRBJ1-4
clone size: -
D gene: -
V gene: TRBV18
CDR3 protein: CASSPPKGVGEKLFF
CDR3 DNA: TGTGCCAGCTCACCACCGAAGGGGGTTGGTGAAAAACTGTTTTTT

J gene: TRBJ2-2
clone size: -
D gene: TRBD1
V gene: TRBV7-3
CDR3 protein: CASSQTGDTGELFF
CDR3 DNA: TGTGCCAGCAGCCAAACAGGGGATACCGGGGAGCTGTTTTTT

J gene: TRBJ1-5
clone size: -
D gene: -
V gene: TRBV9
CDR3 protein: CASSAGQFYDPQHF
CDR3 DNA: TGTGCCAGCAGCGCTGGACAGTTTTATGATCCCCAGCATTTT

J gene: TRBJ2-1
clone size: -
D gene: TRBD2
V gene: TRBV19
CDR3 protein: CASSIAGGPSGNEQFF
CDR3 DNA: TGTGCCAGTAGTATAGCGGGAGGGCCGTCTGGGAATGAGCAGTTCTTC